This T cell receptor (beta chain) was documented in a study of T cells in Graves' hyperthyroidism and ophthalmopathy. Lactation, pregnancy, other autoimmune disease or uncontrolled infection led to exclusion of patients. Template material for amplifying TCR beta CDR3 regions consisted of RNA transcripts. Using the HTBI primer set, a first-round RT-PCR was run on the TCR CDR3. TCRdb re-derived calls from the multiplex PCR reads in MiXCR, one entry per CDR3 protein. The profile shows roughly 500,000 distinct CDR3 sequences, roughly 46% of them singletons. The table lists this clonotype with many counts. The receptor was isolated from an adult woman with Graves' disease, either hyperthyroidism or ophthalmopathy (not recorded which). Sequencing input: peripheral blood or thyroid tissue (not recorded which).

Here the CDR3 DNA reads TGTGCCAGCAGCTCTTACCCAGGGGTCAAGCCCCAGCATTTT. Translation: CASSSYPGVKPQHF. V gene TRBV2 combines with J gene TRBJ1-5; tentative D call: TRBD1 (6 bases). V was trimmed by 6 bases and J by 8 bases, leaving 17 bases between them. There are 14 residues in the CDR3. Germline lookup yields CDR1 SNHLY and CDR2 FYNNEI. The variable domain in full, with the rest retrieved from reference TRBV2 and TRBJ1-5, is EPEVTQTPSHQVTQMGQEVILRCVPISNHLYFYWYRQILGQKVEFLVSFYNNEISEKSEIFDDQFSVERPDGSNFTLKIRSTKLEDSAMYFCASSSYPGVKPQHFGDGTRLSIL.